The 27 T cell receptor beta chains reported below all come from one sample, sequenced in a study of Graves' ophthalmopathy and Graves' hyperthyroidism listed by TCRdb under 2018. TCRdb records Illumina HiSeq 2000 as the sequencer. For repertoire sequencing, TCR beta CDR3 regions were amplified from RNA transcripts. The first round was an RT-PCR using HTBI primers with the Qiagen OneStep RT-PCR kit, and this first round was followed by a second-round multiplex PCR, then size selection and purification. TCRdb reanalyzed the raw reads on its own, using fastp at Q25 for trimming and MiXCR for clone calling, and kept in-frame beta chains. Each entry is one CDR3 protein sequence, shown with its most common DNA and genes. The sample table contains 900,000 to 1,200,000 distinct CDR3 sequences; only one count was recorded for less than 45% of them. In total, the top ten clones hold 11% of the sample. Sequences were obtained from peripheral blood or thyroid tissue (not recorded which). These receptors were collected from an adult man with Graves' hyperthyroidism.

As for this clonotype: A read error may produce the germline difference seen at one junction end. The rearrangement uses TRBV6-6 and TRBJ2-7, with 11 bases matching TRBD2. The CDR3 consists of 15 residues. Germline assignment: CDR1 MNHNY and CDR2 SVGAGI (reference sequence). DNA for the CDR3: TGTACCAGCAGCTCTAGCGGGGGGTCGACCTACGAGCAGTACTTC. It translates to CTSSSSGGSTYEQYF.

About this clonotype itself: It may be a read error: a sequence one base away is much more abundant. J is TRBJ2-7 and V is TRBV7-6; TRBD1 or TRBD2 may be the D gene (6 bases each). Looked up from germline, CDR1 is SGHVS and CDR2 is FNYEAQ. The CDR3 runs to 14 residues. Written as DNA, the CDR3 is TGTGCCGGCAGCTTAAACGGGGGCGCGGGCGAGCAGTACTTC. Its protein is CAGSLNGGAGEQYF. The complete variable domain, with remaining parts taken from reference TRBV7-6 and TRBJ2-7, reads GAGVSQSPRYKVTKRGQDVALRCDPISGHVSLYWYRQALGQGPEFLTYFNYEAQQDKSGLPNDRFSAERPEGSISTLTIQRTEQRDSAMYRCAGSLNGGAGEQYFGPGTRLTVT.

V usage is TRBV12-3 or TRBV12-4 and J usage is TRBJ1-1, with D maybe TRBD1 (5 bases). V lost 11 bases and J lost 0, with 13 bases in between. The CDR3 length is 13 residues. The CDR3 nucleotides are TGTGCCTGGAAGTTCAGGGTGAACACTGAAGCTTTCTTT. This codes for CAWKFRVNTEAFF.

For this clonotype: Here the CDR3 omits its conserved ending phenylalanine or tryptophan, so a read error is the likely source. The rearrangement uses TRBV29-1 and TRBJ2-5, with unresolved D. In germline, CDR1 is SQVTM, CDR2 ANQGSEA. The V end lost 3 bases, the J end lost 5 bases, and 10 bases lay between the germline ends. CDR3 length: 12 amino acids. The DNA for the CDR3 is TGCAGCGTTGAGGGTGGGCCGGAGACCCAGTACCTC. Amino acid sequence: CSVEGGPETQYL.

This clonotype was seen at least ten times. V and J are TRBV7-8 and TRBJ2-7; the D gene is possibly TRBD2 (6 bases). V was pared by 5 bases and J by 0 bases, with 14 bases between. Germline assignment: CDR1 SGHVS and CDR2 FQNEAQ. This CDR3 is built from 15 residues. The chain's CDR3 is CASSAGGGASYEQYF. The CDR3 DNA follows: TGTGCCAGCAGCGCCGGGGGAGGTGCCTCCTACGAGCAGTACTTC. Combining the CDR3 with reference TRBV7-8 and TRBJ2-7 gives the whole variable domain GAGVSQSPRYKVAKRGQDVALRCDPISGHVSLFWYQQALGQGPEFLTYFQNEAQLDKSGLPSDRFFAERPEGSVSTLKIQRTQQEDSAVYLCASSAGGGASYEQYFGPGTRLTVT.

The rearrangement joins TRBV12-3 or TRBV12-4 to TRBJ1-2; TRBD1 might be the D (5 bases). This CDR3 contains 14 residues. The V end lost 4 bases, the J end lost 8 bases, and 17 bases lay between the germline ends. The CDR3 reads CASSSLGLAGGYTF. Written as DNA, the CDR3 is TGTGCCAGCAGTTCCCTGGGACTAGCGGGAGGCTACACCTTC.

The gene calls are TRBV29-1 and TRBJ1-4; D uncertain. In germline, CDR1 is SQVTM, CDR2 ANQGSEA. Trimming removed 7 bases at V and 5 bases at J, with 14 bases between. The CDR3 loop spans 13 amino acids. CDR3 region: CSAGIETNEKLFF. The DNA for the CDR3 is TGCAGCGCCGGAATCGAGACAAATGAAAAACTGTTTTTT.

This clonotype was seen repeatedly, ten times or more. The chain joins TRBV19 to TRBJ1-2, with D perhaps matching TRBD1 (5 bases). With 5 bases removed from V and 2 bases from J, the gap between germline ends came to 21 bases. Germline V gene sequence: CDR1 LNHDA, CDR2 SQIVND (reference sequence). The CDR3 has 17 amino acids. The CDR3 DNA is TGTGCCAGTAGTCTCCCCGCGGTCAGGGTTTCGAACTATGGCTACACCTTC. Protein product: CASSLPAVRVSNYGYTF. Together with reference TRBV19 and TRBJ1-2, the CDR3 gives the full variable domain: DGGITQSPKYLFRKEGQNVTLSCEQNLNHDAMYWYRQDPGQGLRLIYYSQIVNDFQKGDIAEGYSVSREKKESFPLTVTSAQKNPTAFYLCASSLPAVRVSNYGYTFGSGTRLTVV.

This clonotype occurred many times. This rearrangement joins TRBV7-2 to TRBJ2-2, with a tentative D call TRBD1 (5 bases). Trimming cost V 5 bases and J 5 bases, with 9 bases left between them. CDR3 length equals 13 residues. Germline values: CDR1 SGHTA, CDR2 FQGNSA. This CDR3 reads CASSGRVTGELFF. The CDR3 DNA follows: TGTGCCAGCAGCGGCAGGGTAACCGGGGAGCTGTTTTTT.

The J gene is TRBJ1-2, the V gene TRBV2; tentatively, D is TRBD1 (5 bases). Trimming pared 5 bases from V and 1 base from J, leaving 14 bases between. Per the germline V gene, CDR1 is SNHLY and CDR2 is FYNNEI. The CDR3 consists of 15 residues. CDR3 amino acids: CASSYQDTYNYGYTF. The CDR3 nucleotides are TGTGCCAGCAGTTATCAGGACACATATAACTATGGCTACACCTTC.

The table lists this clonotype with a few counts. The chain combines TRBV24-1 with TRBJ2-2; D is perhaps TRBD1 or TRBD2 (6 bases each). CDR1 and CDR2 from the germline V gene are KGHDR and SFDVKD. Trimming took 8 bases from V and 7 from J, leaving 7 bases between them. The CDR3 covers 11 residues. The CDR3 DNA is TGTGCCACCAAGGGGGGCGGGGAGCTGTTTTTT. Translating gives CATKGGGELFF.

This clonotype came up once. The chain has TRBV29-1 and TRBJ2-5; 7 positions match TRBD1. The CDR3 is made up of 13 amino acids. V shed 8 bases and J 2 bases; nucleotides not matched to a gene: 8. Germline CDR1 and CDR2: SQVTM and ANQGSEA. The CDR3 spells CSTTGTEQETQYF. The CDR3 nucleotides are TGCAGCACAACCGGGACAGAACAAGAGACCCAGTACTTC. Based on the CDR3 plus reference TRBV29-1 and TRBJ2-5, the full variable domain is SAVISQKPSRDICQRGTSLTIQCQVDSQVTMMFWYRQQPGQSLTLIATANQGSEATYESGFVIDKFPISRPNLTFSTLTVSNMSPEDSSIYLCSTTGTEQETQYFGPGTRLLVL.

This clonotype came up a few times. At one boundary the junction diverges from the germline segment, which might be a read error. This chain joins TRBV7-6 and TRBJ2-6; 11 positions match TRBD2. Germline assignment: CDR1 SGHVS and CDR2 FNYEAQ. The CDR3 consists of 11 residues. The DNA of the CDR3 is TGTGCCAGCAGCTCAGAGACTAGCGGGAATTTT. It is translated as CASSSETSGNF. Together with reference TRBV7-6 and TRBJ2-6, the CDR3 gives the full variable domain: GAGVSQSPRYKVTKRGQDVALRCDPISGHVSLYWYRQALGQGPEFLTYFNYEAQQDKSGLPNDRFSAERPEGSISTLTIQRTEQRDSAMYRCASSSETSGNFGAGSRLTVL.

This clonotype has a handful of counts. The chain links TRBV7-2 to TRBJ2-7; no definite D call. This CDR3 is 17 amino acids long. The germline V gene has CDR1 SGHTA and CDR2 FQGNSA. With 3 bases removed from V and 6 bases from J, the gap between germline ends came to 24 bases. The CDR3 DNA reads TGTGCCAGCAGCTTCTCCCTACCCCCTCTAGTAAGAAGCGAGCAGTACTTC. This codes for CASSFSLPPLVRSEQYF.

In the case of this clonotype: A much larger clone is a single base away; this may be a read error. This sequence joins TRBV7-9 and TRBJ2-7; 14 nucleotides line up with TRBD2. Germline V gives CDR1 SEHNR, CDR2 FQNEAQ (reference sequence). After removal of 5 bases from V and 9 bases from J, the junction contained 6 bases not matched to a gene. The CDR3 sequence is 14 residues long. The CDR3 loop reads CASSRGLAGEGQYF. The CDR3 nucleotides read TGTGCCAGCAGCCGGGGACTAGCGGGAGAGGGGCAGTACTTC. The full variable domain, rest sourced from reference TRBV7-9 and TRBJ2-7, is DTGVSQNPRHKITKRGQNVTFRCDPISEHNRLYWYRQTLGQGPEFLTYFQNEAQLEKSRLLSDRFSAERPKGSFSTLEIQRTEQGDSAMYLCASSRGLAGEGQYFGPGTRLTVT.

The rearrangement links TRBV5-5 to TRBJ1-2; TRBD1 matches 7 bases. The V gene's germline CDR1 is SGHKS and CDR2 YYEKEE (reference sequence). Trimming at V came to 4 bases and at J to 2 bases, leaving 14 bases not matched to a gene. CDR3 length: 17 amino acids. Written as DNA, the CDR3 is TGTGCCAGCAGCCCAACACGGGCAGACAGGGTAAACTATGGCTACACCTTC. Amino acids: CASSPTRADRVNYGYTF.

The rearrangement uses TRBV7-3 and TRBJ1-5, with D perhaps TRBD1 (6 bases). CDR1 is SGHTA, CDR2 FQGTGA, per germline. This CDR3 contains 13 residues. Trimming removed 4 bases from V and 12 bases from J, with 16 bases in between. CDR3 nucleotides: TGTGCCAGCAGCTACCAACCGGACAGCCACCAGCATTTT. Its protein is CASSYQPDSHQHF. Filled out from reference TRBV7-3 and TRBJ1-5, the complete variable domain reads GAGVSQTPSNKVTEKGKYVELRCDPISGHTALYWYRQSLGQGPEFLIYFQGTGAADDSGLPNDRFFAVRPEGSVSTLKIQRTERGDSAVYLCASSYQPDSHQHFGDGTRLSIL.

This clonotype was counted ten times or more. CDR3 coding DNA: TGCAGTGCTAGTATGCCGGGGGATAGCAATCAGCCCCAGCATTTT. Amino acids: CSASMPGDSNQPQHF. The rearrangement links TRBV20-1 to TRBJ1-5; possible D gene TRBD1, 5 bases. Germline lookup yields CDR1 DFQATT and CDR2 SNEGSKA (reference sequence). Trimming left V 3 bases short and J 0 bases short, with 12 bases between. The CDR3 has 15 amino acids.

This clonotype was counted only a few times. The genes are TRBV5-1 and TRBJ2-7, with TRBD1 as a possible D gene (6 bases). V gave up 4 bases and J gave up 3 bases, with 17 bases separating them. Per the germline V gene, CDR1 is SGHRS and CDR2 is YFSETQ. The CDR3 loop spans 15 amino acids. This CDR3 is CASSAGQPRNYEQYF. The CDR3 DNA sequence: TGCGCCAGCAGCGCCGGACAGCCTCGGAACTACGAGCAGTACTTC.

The V and J genes are TRBV29-1 and TRBJ1-5, with D unclear. V gave up 4 bases and J gave up 1 base, with 8 bases separating them. This CDR3 comprises 13 residues. Germline V lookup: CDR1 SQVTM, CDR2 ANQGSEA. The CDR3 loop is CSVADGSNQPQHF. In nucleotides, the CDR3 is TGCAGCGTTGCGGACGGGAGCAATCAGCCCCAGCATTTT.

J is TRBJ2-1 and V is TRBV28; D may match TRBD1 or TRBD2 (5 bases each). The CDR3 spans 15 residues. V lost 7 bases to trimming and J lost 1 base, with 14 bases between them. The germline CDR1 and CDR2 sequences are MDHEN and SYDVKM. The CDR3 nucleotides read TGTGCCAGCAATTCCCCGGGACGGTCCTACAATGAGCAGTTCTTC. Its translation: CASNSPGRSYNEQFF.

Comments on this clonotype: This may come from a read error, since a much larger clone is one base off. The rearrangement links TRBV6-5 to TRBJ1-5; D is unclear. The CDR3 has 14 amino acids. Trimming stripped 5 bases from V and 2 bases from J, with 10 bases between. The germline V gene encodes CDR1 MNHEY and CDR2 SVGAGI. The DNA for the CDR3 is TGTGCCAGCAGTGGAAGACAACGCAATCAGCCCCAGCATTTT. Its translation is CASSGRQRNQPQHF.

This clonotype was detected a few times. The gene calls are TRBV20-1 and TRBJ2-7; TRBD1 is a possible D gene (5 bases). CDR1 is DFQATT, CDR2 SNEGSKA, per germline (reference sequence). The CDR3 is 14 amino acids. V lost 4 bases and J lost 3, with 16 bases in between. In DNA form, the CDR3 reads TGCAGTGCTATCCTTCCCGACAGACTCTACGAGCAGTACTTC. Translating gives CSAILPDRLYEQYF.

This chain joins TRBV29-1 and TRBJ2-2, with D possibly being TRBD1 (6 bases). Germline V gene data show CDR1 as SQVTM and CDR2 as ANQGSEA. This CDR3 has 14 amino acids. Trimming stripped 6 bases from V and 1 base from J, with 12 bases between. The CDR3 nucleotides read TGCAGCGTCGCCCCGACAGGGAACACCGGGGAGCTGTTTTTT. Translating it yields CSVAPTGNTGELFF.

Regarding this clonotype: A much larger clone lies one base from this, so it may be a read error. This chain links TRBV7-2 with TRBJ2-7; the D gene is possibly TRBD1 (5 bases). Trimming took off 7 bases at V and 6 bases at J, with 19 bases between the two ends. The CDR3 totals 14 residues. Germline V gives CDR1 SGHTA, CDR2 FQGNSA. CDR3 DNA: TGTGCCAGCAACACACAGGTGATGAGTGGCGAGCAGTACTTC. Protein product: CASNTQVMSGEQYF.

On this clonotype: At one end the junction does not follow the germline gene, possibly because of a read error. The rearrangement links TRBV10-2 to TRBJ2-7; D not certain. From germline, CDR1 is WSHSY and CDR2 SAAADI. The length of the CDR3 is 15 residues. The CDR3 protein is CASTAGPTGSYEQYF. Here the CDR3 DNA reads TGTGCCAGCACCGCCGGGCCCACCGGTAGCTACGAGCAGTACTTC.

The chain combines TRBV29-1 with TRBJ1-2; 9 positions agree with TRBD1. The ends lost 8 bases at V and 8 bases at J; junction bases unmatched: 6. CDR1 and CDR2 (germline): SQVTM, ANQGSEA. The CDR3 runs to 11 residues. CDR3 bases: TGCAGCTTGGGGACAGGGAAGGGCTACACCTTC. This encodes CSLGTGKGYTF. The entire variable domain, with the rest obtained from reference TRBV29-1 and TRBJ1-2, is as follows: SAVISQKPSRDICQRGTSLTIQCQVDSQVTMMFWYRQQPGQSLTLIATANQGSEATYESGFVIDKFPISRPNLTFSTLTVSNMSPEDSSIYLCSLGTGKGYTFGSGTRLTVV.